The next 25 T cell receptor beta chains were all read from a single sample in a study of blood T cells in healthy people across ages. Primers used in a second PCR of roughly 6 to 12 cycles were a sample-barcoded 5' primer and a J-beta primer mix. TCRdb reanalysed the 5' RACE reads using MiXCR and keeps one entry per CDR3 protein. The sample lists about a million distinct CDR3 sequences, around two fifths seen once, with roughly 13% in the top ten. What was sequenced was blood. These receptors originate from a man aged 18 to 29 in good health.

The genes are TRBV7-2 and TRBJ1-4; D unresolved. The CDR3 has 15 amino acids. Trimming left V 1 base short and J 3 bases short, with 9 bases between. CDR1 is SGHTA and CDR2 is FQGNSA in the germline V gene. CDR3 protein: CASSLDSGANEKLFF. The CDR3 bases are TGTGCCAGCAGCTTAGATTCCGGGGCTAATGAAAAACTGTTTTTT.

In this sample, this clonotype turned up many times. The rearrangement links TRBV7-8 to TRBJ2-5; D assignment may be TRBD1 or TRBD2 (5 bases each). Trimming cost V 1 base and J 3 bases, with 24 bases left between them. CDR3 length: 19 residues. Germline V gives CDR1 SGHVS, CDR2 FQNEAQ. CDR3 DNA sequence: TGTGCCAGCAGCTTAGTTCGACCCCGGGACCAAGGGCCCAAAGAGACCCAGTACTTC. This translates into CASSLVRPRDQGPKETQYF.

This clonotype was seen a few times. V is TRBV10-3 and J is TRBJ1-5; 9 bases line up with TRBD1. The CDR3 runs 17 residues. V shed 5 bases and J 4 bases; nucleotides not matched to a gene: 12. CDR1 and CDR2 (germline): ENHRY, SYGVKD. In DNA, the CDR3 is TGTGCCATCAGTCGAGGGACAGGGCCGGGAGGTAATCAGCCCCAGCATTTT. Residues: CAISRGTGPGGNQPQHF.

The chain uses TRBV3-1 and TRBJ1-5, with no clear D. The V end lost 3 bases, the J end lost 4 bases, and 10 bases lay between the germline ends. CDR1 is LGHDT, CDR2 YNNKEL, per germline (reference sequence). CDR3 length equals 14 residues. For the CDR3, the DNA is TGTGCCAGCAGCCAGTCGGGGAGTAATCAGCCCCAGCATTTT. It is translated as CASSQSGSNQPQHF.

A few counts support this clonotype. CDR3 sequence reads: CSARDVNRGQETQYF. The DNA of the CDR3 is TGCAGTGCTAGAGATGTTAACAGGGGGCAAGAGACCCAGTACTTC. The rearrangement links TRBV20-1 to TRBJ2-5; 8 nucleotides match TRBD1. V shed 0 bases and J 2 bases; nucleotides not matched to a gene: 5. CDR1 DFQATT and CDR2 SNEGSKA come from the germline V gene (reference sequence). This CDR3 has 15 residues.

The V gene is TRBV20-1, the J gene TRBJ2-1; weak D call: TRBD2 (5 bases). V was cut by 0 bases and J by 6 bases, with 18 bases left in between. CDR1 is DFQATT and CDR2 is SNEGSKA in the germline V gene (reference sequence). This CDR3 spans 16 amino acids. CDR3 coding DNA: TGCAGTGCTAGAGATGAGGACCCCCGCAGCGGCAATGAGCAGTTCTTC. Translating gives CSARDEDPRSGNEQFF.

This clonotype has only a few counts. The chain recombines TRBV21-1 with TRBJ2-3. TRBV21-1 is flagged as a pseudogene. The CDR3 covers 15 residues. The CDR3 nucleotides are TGTGCCAGCAGCGCGGCAAATACTAGCACAGATACGCAGTATTTT. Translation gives CASSAANTSTDTQYF.

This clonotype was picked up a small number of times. In nucleotides, the CDR3 is TGTGCCAGCAGCAACGGACCAGCCCAGCAGTACTTC. This encodes CASSNGPAQQYF. The gene calls are TRBV12-3 or TRBV12-4 and TRBJ2-7, with D uncertain. V was clipped by 6 bases and J by 8 bases, with 14 bases between them. The CDR3 has 12 amino acids.

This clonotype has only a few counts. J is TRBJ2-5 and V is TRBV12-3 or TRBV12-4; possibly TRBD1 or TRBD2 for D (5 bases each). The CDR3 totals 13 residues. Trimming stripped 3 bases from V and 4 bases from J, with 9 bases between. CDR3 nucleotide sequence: TGTGCCAGCAGTTTCGGGGCGTCAGAGACCCAGTACTTC. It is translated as CASSFGASETQYF.

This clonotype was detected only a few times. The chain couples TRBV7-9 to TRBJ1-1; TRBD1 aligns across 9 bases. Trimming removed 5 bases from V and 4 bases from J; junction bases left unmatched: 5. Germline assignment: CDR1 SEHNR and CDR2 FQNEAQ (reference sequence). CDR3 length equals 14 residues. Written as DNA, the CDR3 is TGTGCCAGCAGCCCGAAGACAGGGGGCACTGAAGCTTTCTTT. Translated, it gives CASSPKTGGTEAFF.

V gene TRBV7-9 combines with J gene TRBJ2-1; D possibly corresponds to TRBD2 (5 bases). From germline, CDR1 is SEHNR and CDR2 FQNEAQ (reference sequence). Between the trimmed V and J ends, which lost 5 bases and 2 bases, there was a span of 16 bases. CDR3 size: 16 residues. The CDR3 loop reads CASSQYPRVTYNEQFF. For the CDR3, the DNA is TGTGCCAGCAGCCAATACCCGCGGGTAACCTACAATGAGCAGTTCTTC. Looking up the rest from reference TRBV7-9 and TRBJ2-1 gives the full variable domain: DTGVSQNPRHKITKRGQNVTFRCDPISEHNRLYWYRQTLGQGPEFLTYFQNEAQLEKSRLLSDRFSAERPKGSFSTLEIQRTEQGDSAMYLCASSQYPRVTYNEQFFGPGTRLTVL.

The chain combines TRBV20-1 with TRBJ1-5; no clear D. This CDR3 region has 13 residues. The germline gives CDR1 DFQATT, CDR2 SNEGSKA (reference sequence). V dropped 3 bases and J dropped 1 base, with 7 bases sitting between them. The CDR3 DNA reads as TGCAGTGCTAGCAATGGGAGCAATCAGCCCCAGCATTTT. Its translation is CSASNGSNQPQHF.

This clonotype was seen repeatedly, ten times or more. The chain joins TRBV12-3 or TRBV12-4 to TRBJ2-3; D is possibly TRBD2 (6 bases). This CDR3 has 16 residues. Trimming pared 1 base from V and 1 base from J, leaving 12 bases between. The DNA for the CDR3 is TGTGCCAGCAGTTTAGTTCCCAGCGGGCGCACAGATACGCAGTATTTT. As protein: CASSLVPSGRTDTQYF.

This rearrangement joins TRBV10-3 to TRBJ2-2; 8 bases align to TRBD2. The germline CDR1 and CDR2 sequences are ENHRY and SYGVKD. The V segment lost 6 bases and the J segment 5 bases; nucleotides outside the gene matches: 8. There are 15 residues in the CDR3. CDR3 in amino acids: CAISDGTRGTGELFF. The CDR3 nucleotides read TGTGCCATCAGCGACGGGACTAGGGGGACCGGGGAGCTGTTTTTT.

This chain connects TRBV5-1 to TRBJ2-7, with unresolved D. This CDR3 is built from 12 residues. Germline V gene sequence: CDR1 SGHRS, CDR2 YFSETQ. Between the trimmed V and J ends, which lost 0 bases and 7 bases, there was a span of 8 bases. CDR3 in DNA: TGCGCCAGCAGCTTGGACACCAATGAGCAGTACTTC. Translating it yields CASSLDTNEQYF.

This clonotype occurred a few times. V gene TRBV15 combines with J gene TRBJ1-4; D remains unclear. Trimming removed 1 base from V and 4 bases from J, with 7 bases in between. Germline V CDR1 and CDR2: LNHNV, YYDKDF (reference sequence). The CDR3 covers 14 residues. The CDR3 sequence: CATSRGSHNEKLFF. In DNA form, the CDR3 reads TGTGCCACCAGCAGAGGCAGCCATAATGAAAAACTGTTTTTT. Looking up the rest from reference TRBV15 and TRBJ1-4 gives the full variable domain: DAMVIQNPRYQVTQFGKPVTLSCSQTLNHNVMYWYQQKSSQAPKLLFHYYDKDFNNEADTPDNFQSRRPNTSFCFLDIRSPGLGDTAMYLCATSRGSHNEKLFFGSGTQLSVL.

CDR3: CASSSRQLNYGYTF. The CDR3 nucleotides are TGTGCCAGCAGTTCCAGACAGCTTAACTATGGCTACACCTTC. The rearrangement links TRBV28 to TRBJ1-2; D perhaps matches TRBD1 (5 bases). Per germline, CDR1 MDHEN and CDR2 SYDVKM. The CDR3 sequence is 14 residues long. Deletions cut 4 bases from V and 1 base from J, with 10 bases between.

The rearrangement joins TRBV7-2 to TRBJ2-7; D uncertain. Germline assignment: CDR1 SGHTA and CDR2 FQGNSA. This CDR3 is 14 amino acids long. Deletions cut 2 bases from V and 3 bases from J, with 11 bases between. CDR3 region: CASSLTRLHYEQYF. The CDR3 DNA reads TGTGCCAGCAGCTTAACCCGGCTGCACTACGAGCAGTACTTC.

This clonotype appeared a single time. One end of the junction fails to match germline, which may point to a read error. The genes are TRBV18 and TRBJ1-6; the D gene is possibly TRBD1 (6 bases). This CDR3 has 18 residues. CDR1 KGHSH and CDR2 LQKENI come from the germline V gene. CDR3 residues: CANSPIGTAQGMSSPLHF. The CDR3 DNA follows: TGTGCCAACTCACCGATTGGTACGGCACAGGGTATGAGTTCACCCCTCCACTTT.

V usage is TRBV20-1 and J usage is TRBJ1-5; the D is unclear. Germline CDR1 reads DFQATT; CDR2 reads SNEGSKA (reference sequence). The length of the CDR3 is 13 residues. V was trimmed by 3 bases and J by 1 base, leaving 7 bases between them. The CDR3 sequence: CSASTYSNQPQHF. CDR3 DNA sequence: TGCAGTGCTAGTACGTACAGCAATCAGCCCCAGCATTTT.

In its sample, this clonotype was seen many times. The CDR3 coding sequence is TGCAGTGCTAGATCACATGGCGCCTACAATGAGCAGTTCTTC. Translation: CSARSHGAYNEQFF. V is TRBV20-1 and J is TRBJ2-1; D gene uncertain. Trimming removed 2 bases from V and 2 bases from J, with 10 bases in between. This CDR3 contains 14 residues. Looked up from germline, CDR1 is DFQATT and CDR2 is SNEGSKA (reference sequence).

The CDR3 protein is CASSLEGRRDTEAFF. The CDR3 region has the DNA TGCGCCAGCAGCTTGGAGGGCAGAAGGGACACTGAAGCTTTCTTT. The rearrangement joins TRBV5-1 to TRBJ1-1, with no clear D. CDR3 length equals 15 residues. The germline gives CDR1 SGHRS, CDR2 YFSETQ. The germline V and J ends were trimmed by 0 bases and 3 bases, with 12 bases remaining between them.

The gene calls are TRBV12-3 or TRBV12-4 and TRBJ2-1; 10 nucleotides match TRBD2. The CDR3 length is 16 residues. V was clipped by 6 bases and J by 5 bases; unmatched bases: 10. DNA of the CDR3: TGTGCCAGCAGCCCGCTACGACTAGCGGGCCACAATGAGCAGTTCTTC. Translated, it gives CASSPLRLAGHNEQFF.

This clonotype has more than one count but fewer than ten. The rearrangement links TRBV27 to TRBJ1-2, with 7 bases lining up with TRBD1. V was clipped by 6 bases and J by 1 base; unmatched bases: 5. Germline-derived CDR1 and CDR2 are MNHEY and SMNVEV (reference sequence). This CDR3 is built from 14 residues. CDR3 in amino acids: CASRAGGLNYGYTF. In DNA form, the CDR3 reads TGTGCCAGCAGGGCAGGGGGGCTTAACTATGGCTACACCTTC.

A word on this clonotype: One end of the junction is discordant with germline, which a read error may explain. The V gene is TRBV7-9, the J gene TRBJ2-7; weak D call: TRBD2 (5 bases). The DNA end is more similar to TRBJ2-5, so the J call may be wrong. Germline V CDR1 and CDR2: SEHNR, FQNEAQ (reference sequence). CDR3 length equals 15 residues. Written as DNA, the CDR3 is TGTGCCGGCAGCTTTCGTGGGATGGGAGTCGAGACCCAGTACTTC. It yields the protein CAGSFRGMGVETQYF.